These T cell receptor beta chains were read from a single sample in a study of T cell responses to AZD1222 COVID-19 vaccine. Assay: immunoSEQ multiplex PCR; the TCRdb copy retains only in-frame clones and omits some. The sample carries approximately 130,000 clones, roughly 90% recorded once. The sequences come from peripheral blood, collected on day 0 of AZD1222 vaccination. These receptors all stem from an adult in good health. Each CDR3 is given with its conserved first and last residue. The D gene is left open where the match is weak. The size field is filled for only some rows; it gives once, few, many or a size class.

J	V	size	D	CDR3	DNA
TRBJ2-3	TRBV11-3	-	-	CASSLGGGTDTQYF	TGTGCCAGCAGCTTAGGTGGTGGGACAGATACGCAGTATTTT
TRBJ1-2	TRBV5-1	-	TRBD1	CASSSGTGRDGYTF	TGCGCCAGCAGCTCCGGGACAGGGAGGGATGGCTACACCTTC
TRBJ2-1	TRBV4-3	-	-	CASSQDSGGSPYNEQFF	TGCGCCAGCAGCCAAGATTCCGGCGGATCTCCCTACAATGAGCAGTTCTTC
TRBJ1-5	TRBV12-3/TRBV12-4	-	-	CASSLGPNQPQHF	TGTGCCAGCAGTTTAGGGCCCAACCAGCCCCAGCATTTT
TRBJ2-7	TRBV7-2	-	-	CASSLVGSHEQYF	TGTGCCAGCAGCTTAGTTGGCTCCCACGAGCAGTACTTC
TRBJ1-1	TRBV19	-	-	CASGGRGLNTEAFF	TGTGCCAGTGGGGGGAGAGGGCTGAACACTGAAGCTTTCTTT
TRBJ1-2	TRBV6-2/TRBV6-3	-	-	CASSYSDPRQRGSDYGYTF	TGTGCCAGCAGTTATTCAGATCCCAGACAGAGAGGTTCCGACTATGGCTACACCTTC
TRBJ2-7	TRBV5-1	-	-	CASSLGASYEQYF	TGCGCCAGCAGCTTGGGGGCCAGCTACGAGCAGTACTTC
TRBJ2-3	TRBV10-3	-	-	CAISERGPDTQYF	TGTGCCATCAGTGAGCGGGGCCCAGATACGCAGTATTTT
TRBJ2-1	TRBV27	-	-	CASSFRGGGSYNEQFF	TGTGCCAGCAGTTTTCGTGGAGGAGGGTCATACAATGAGCAGTTCTTC
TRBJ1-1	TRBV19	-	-	CASSIGTQPNTEAFF	TGTGCCAGTAGTATAGGAACGCAGCCCAACACTGAAGCTTTCTTT
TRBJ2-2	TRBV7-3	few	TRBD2	CASSRTSVNTGELFF	TGTGCCAGCAGCAGGACTAGCGTAAACACCGGGGAGCTGTTTTTT
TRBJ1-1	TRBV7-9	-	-	CASSLGKGAFF	TGTGCCAGCAGCTTAGGGAAAGGAGCTTTCTTT
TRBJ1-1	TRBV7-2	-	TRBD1	CASSPVGRAGGEAFF	TGTGCCAGCAGCCCAGTCGGCAGGGCAGGGGGTGAAGCTTTCTTT
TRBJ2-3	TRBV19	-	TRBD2	CASTLRAGEYAQYF	TGTGCCAGTACCCTAAGAGCGGGGGAGTACGCGCAGTATTTT
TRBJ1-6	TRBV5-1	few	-	CASSLRGGNSPLHF	TGCGCCAGCAGCTTACGGGGCGGGAATTCACCCCTCCACTTT
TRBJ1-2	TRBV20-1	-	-	CSASPGRTYGYTF	TGCAGTGCTAGTCCAGGGAGAACCTATGGCTACACCTTC
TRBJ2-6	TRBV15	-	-	CATTAAETGANVLTF	TGTGCCACCACCGCGGCCGAAACTGGGGCCAACGTCCTGACTTTC
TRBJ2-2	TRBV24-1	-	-	CATSLGGPGELFF	TGTGCCACCAGTCTCGGGGGCCCCGGGGAGCTGTTTTTT
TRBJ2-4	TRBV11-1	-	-	CASSLGLGRGENIQYF	TGTGCCAGCAGCTTGGGGTTGGGGAGAGGAGAAAACATTCAGTACTTC
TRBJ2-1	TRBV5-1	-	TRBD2	CASSGGLGRPEQFF	TGCGCCAGCAGCGGGGGACTAGGAAGACCTGAGCAGTTCTTC
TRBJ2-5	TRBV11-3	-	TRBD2	CASSPGTSGRWETQYF	TGTGCCAGCAGCCCAGGGACTAGCGGGCGATGGGAGACCCAGTACTTC
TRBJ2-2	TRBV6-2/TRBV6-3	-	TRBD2	CASSVPGGDTGELFF	TGTGCCAGCAGTGTTCCGGGGGGGGACACCGGGGAGCTGTTTTTT
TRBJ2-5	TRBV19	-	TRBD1	CASSRGGAEETQYF	TGTGCCAGTAGTAGAGGGGGCGCCGAAGAGACCCAGTACTTC
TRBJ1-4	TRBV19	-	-	CASSNGQVRGEKLFF	TGTGCCAGTAGTAATGGGCAGGTGAGGGGTGAAAAACTGTTTTTT
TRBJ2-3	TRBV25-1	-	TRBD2	CASSVGAGASDTQYF	TGTGCCAGCAGTGTCGGAGCGGGGGCCTCAGATACGCAGTATTTT
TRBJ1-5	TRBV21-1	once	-	CASSKVEGTQPQHF	TGTGCCAGCAGCAAAGTCGAGGGAACCCAGCCCCAGCATTTT
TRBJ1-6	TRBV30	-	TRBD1	CAWCLTGNNSPLHF	TGTGCCTGGTGCCTGACAGGGAATAATTCACCCCTCCACTTT
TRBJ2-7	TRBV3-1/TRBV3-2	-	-	CASSQEPNLHSGYEQYF	TGTGCCAGCAGCCAAGAACCCAACCTACACAGTGGCTACGAGCAGTACTTC
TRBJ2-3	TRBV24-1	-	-	CATSPPDAGRVGNTQYF	TGTGCCACCAGCCCCCCGGACGCTGGACGAGTAGGAAATACGCAGTATTTT
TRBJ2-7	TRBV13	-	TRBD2	CASSSAGGLEQYF	TGTGCCAGCAGCTCCGCGGGGGGGCTCGAGCAGTACTTC
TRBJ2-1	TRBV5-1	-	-	CASSSLPGASRDEQFF	TGCGCCAGCAGTTCCCTGCCAGGGGCGAGTAGGGATGAGCAGTTCTTC
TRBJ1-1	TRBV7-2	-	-	CASSLAGSRHTEAFF	TGTGCCAGCAGCTTAGCTGGGTCGAGGCACACTGAAGCTTTCTTT
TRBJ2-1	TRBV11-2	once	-	CASSFRGPASYNEQFF	TGTGCCAGCAGCTTCCGAGGGCCAGCTAGCTACAATGAGCAGTTCTTC
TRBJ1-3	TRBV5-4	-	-	CASSLLGALNSGNTIYF	TGTGCCAGCAGCTTGCTGGGGGCCCTAAACTCTGGAAACACCATATATTTT
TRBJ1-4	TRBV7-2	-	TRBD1	CASSLFGTANEKLFF	TGTGCCAGCAGCTTATTTGGGACAGCTAATGAAAAACTGTTTTTT
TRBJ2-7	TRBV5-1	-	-	CASSPDTYEQYF	TGCGCCAGCAGCCCGGACACCTACGAGCAGTACTTC
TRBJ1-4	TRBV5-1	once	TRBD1	CASPLPGQGNEKLFF	TGCGCCAGCCCCCTCCCGGGACAGGGGAATGAAAAACTGTTTTTT
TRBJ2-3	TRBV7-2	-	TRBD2	CASRRPGTSYTDTQYF	TGTGCCAGCAGGAGGCCCGGGACTAGCTACACAGATACGCAGTATTTT
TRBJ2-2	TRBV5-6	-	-	CASSFVSTNTGELFF	TGTGCCAGCAGCTTCGTCAGTACGAACACCGGGGAGCTGTTTTTT
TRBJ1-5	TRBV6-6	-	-	CASSLTGDQPQHF	TGTGCCAGCAGTTTAACAGGCGATCAGCCCCAGCATTTT
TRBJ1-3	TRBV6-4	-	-	CASSATAGQGGNTIYF	TGTGCCAGCAGTGCCACCGCGGGGCAGGGGGGAAACACCATATATTTT
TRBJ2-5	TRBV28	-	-	CANGVETQYF	TGTGCCAACGGTGTGGAGACCCAGTACTTC
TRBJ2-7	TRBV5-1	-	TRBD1	CASSSGTGIYEQYF	TGCGCCAGCAGCTCCGGGACAGGGATCTACGAGCAGTACTTC
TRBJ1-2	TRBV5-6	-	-	CASSPGQSYGYTF	TGTGCCAGCAGCCCCGGACAGAGCTATGGCTACACCTTC
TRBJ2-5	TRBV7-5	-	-	CVSITHGTEKETQYF	TGTGTCAGCATTACTCACGGGACAGAAAAAGAGACCCAGTACTTC
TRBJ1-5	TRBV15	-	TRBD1	CATSRVPGTGDNQPQHF	TGTGCCACCAGCAGAGTTCCCGGGACAGGGGATAATCAGCCCCAGCATTTT
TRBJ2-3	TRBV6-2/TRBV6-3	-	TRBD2	CASSPGLAGAKDTQYF	TGTGCCAGCAGCCCAGGACTAGCGGGGGCCAAAGATACGCAGTATTTT
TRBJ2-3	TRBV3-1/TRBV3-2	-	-	CASSQAGGQTDTQYF	TGTGCCAGCAGCCAAGCGGGGGGACAGACAGATACGCAGTATTTT
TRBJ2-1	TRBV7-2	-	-	CASSLAVGSYNEQFF	TGTGCCAGCAGCTTAGCGGTTGGCTCCTACAATGAGCAGTTCTTC
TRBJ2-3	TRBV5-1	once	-	CASSSGGDTQYF	TGCGCCAGCAGCTCGGGTGGCGATACGCAGTATTTT
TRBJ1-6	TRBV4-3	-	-	CASSQTPGQDNSPLHF	TGCGCCAGCAGCCAAACTCCGGGCCAAGATAATTCACCCCTCCACTTT
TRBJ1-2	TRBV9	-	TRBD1	CASSVVGETGAYGYTF	TGTGCCAGCAGCGTAGTAGGGGAGACAGGGGCGTATGGCTACACCTTC
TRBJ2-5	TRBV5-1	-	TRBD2	CASSLGTSGSQETQYF	TGCGCCAGCAGCTTGGGGACTAGCGGGAGCCAAGAGACCCAGTACTTC
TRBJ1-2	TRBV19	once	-	CASSLDSESYGYTF	TGTGCCAGTAGCCTGGACAGCGAATCCTATGGCTACACCTTC
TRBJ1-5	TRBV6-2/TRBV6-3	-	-	CASSLGQSNQPQHF	TGTGCCAGCAGTTTGGGGCAGAGCAATCAGCCCCAGCATTTT
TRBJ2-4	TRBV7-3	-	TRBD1	CASSRTGTIKNIQYF	TGTGCCAGCAGCCGGACAGGGACAATCAAAAACATTCAGTACTTC
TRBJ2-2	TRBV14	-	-	CASSQFLYTGELFF	TGTGCCAGCAGCCAATTCCTCTACACCGGGGAGCTGTTTTTT